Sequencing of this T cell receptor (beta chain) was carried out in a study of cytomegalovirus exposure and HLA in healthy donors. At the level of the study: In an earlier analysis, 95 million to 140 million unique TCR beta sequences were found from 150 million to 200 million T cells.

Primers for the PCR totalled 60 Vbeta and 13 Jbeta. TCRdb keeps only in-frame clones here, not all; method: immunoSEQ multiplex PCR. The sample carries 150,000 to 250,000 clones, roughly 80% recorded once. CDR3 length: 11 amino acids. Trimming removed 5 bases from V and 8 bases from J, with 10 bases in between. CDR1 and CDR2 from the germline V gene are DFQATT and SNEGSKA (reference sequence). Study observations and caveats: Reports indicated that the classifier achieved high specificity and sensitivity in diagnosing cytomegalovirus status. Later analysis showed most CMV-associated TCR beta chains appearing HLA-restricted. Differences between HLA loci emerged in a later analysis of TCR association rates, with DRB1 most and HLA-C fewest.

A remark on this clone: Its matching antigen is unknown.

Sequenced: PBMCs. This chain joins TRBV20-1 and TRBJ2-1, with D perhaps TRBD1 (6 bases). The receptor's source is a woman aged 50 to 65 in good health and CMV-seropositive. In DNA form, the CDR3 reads TGCAGTGCTTCAGGGGTCGATGAGCAGTTCTTC. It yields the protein CSASGVDEQFF.